The next 29 T cell receptor beta chains were all read from a single sample in a study of spatial heterogeneity in lung cancer. One entry per CDR3 protein results from TCRdb running MiXCR on the 5' RACE reads. The sample includes 40,000 or so distinct CDR3 sequences, 7.5% of them seen just once. Sample time point: sample taken at primary tumor resection. This sample comprised PBMCs, obtained at surgery. The origin of the receptors is a male donor with early-stage non-small cell lung cancer.

In this sample, this clonotype turned up a few times. The genes are TRBV10-3 and TRBJ2-3; 13 bases are a match to TRBD2. J was trimmed by 6 bases and V by 3 bases; bases with no gene match: 12. The germline CDR1 and CDR2 sequences are ENHRY and SYGVKD. CDR3 length: 18 residues. CDR3 bases: TGTGCCATCAGTGACCTCGGACTAGCGGGGGCGTATAGGGATACGCAGTATTTT. Residues: CAISDLGLAGAYRDTQYF.

This clonotype was seen a few times. The chain joins TRBV3-1 to TRBJ2-3; no reliable D call. CDR1 LGHDT and CDR2 YNNKEL come from the germline V gene (reference sequence). V was pared by 4 bases and J by 1 base, with 9 bases between. This CDR3 has 14 amino acids. This CDR3 is CASSRWDRTDTQYF. The DNA for the CDR3 is TGTGCCAGCAGCCGTTGGGATCGCACAGATACGCAGTATTTT.

This clonotype has ten or more counts. J is TRBJ2-5 and V is TRBV3-1; D gene ambiguous. V lost 1 base to trimming and J lost 1 base, with 7 bases between them. The germline V gene encodes CDR1 LGHDT and CDR2 YNNKEL (reference sequence). The CDR3 extends over 14 amino acids. The CDR3 bases are TGTGCCAGCAGCCAAGGACCTTCCCAAGAGACCCAGTACTTC. It encodes CASSQGPSQETQYF.

About this clonotype: This may arise from a read error, as a much more abundant clone is one base away. The chain links TRBV12-3 or TRBV12-4 to TRBJ2-3; D gene uncertain. The CDR3 loop spans 12 amino acids. In DNA form, the CDR3 reads TGTGCCAGCAGGACTTCCACAGATACGCACTATTTT. Translating it yields CASRTSTDTHYF.

The chain is built from TRBV4-3 and TRBJ1-2; 7 nucleotides match TRBD1. Germline V gene lookup returns CDR1 LGHNA and CDR2 YSLEER. The V and J ends lost 0 bases and 4 bases, in that order; junction bases with no gene match: 8. This CDR3 comprises 16 residues. CDR3 loop: CASSQDRTGFGYGYTF. DNA of the CDR3: TGCGCCAGCAGCCAAGATAGGACAGGTTTCGGCTATGGCTACACCTTC.

This chain joins TRBV5-1 and TRBJ2-1; 10 positions match TRBD2. Germline V gene data show CDR1 as SGHRS and CDR2 as YFSETQ. There are 17 residues in the CDR3. J was trimmed by 5 bases and V by 0 bases; bases with no gene match: 8. The CDR3 is CASSLVPGLAGDNEQFF. CDR3 DNA: TGCGCCAGCAGCTTGGTCCCCGGGCTAGCGGGAGACAATGAGCAGTTCTTC.

This clonotype occurred a few times. The rearrangement joins TRBV20-1 to TRBJ1-1; D uncertain. Germline V gives CDR1 DFQATT, CDR2 SNEGSKA (reference sequence). V lost 6 bases, J lost 4 bases, and 15 bases lay in between. The CDR3 loop spans 13 amino acids. CDR3 residues: CSARDTGLTEAFF. CDR3 in DNA: TGCAGTGCACGAGACACGGGTCTCACTGAAGCTTTCTTT.

This clonotype came up many times. This chain links TRBV7-2 with TRBJ1-3; D unresolved. The germline gives CDR1 SGHTA, CDR2 FQGNSA. V was cut by 1 base and J by 0 bases, with 7 bases left in between. This CDR3 region has 15 residues. The CDR3 is CASSLVPASGNTIYF. CDR3 sequence (DNA): TGTGCCAGCAGCTTAGTCCCAGCCTCTGGAAACACCATATATTTT.

This clonotype was observed at least ten times. The chain employs TRBV5-8 and TRBJ2-3, with D perhaps TRBD2 (6 bases). Germline V lookup: CDR1 SGHTS, CDR2 YDEGEE. The CDR3 totals 16 residues. The germline V and J ends were trimmed by 0 bases and 1 base, with 12 bases remaining between them. The CDR3 is CASSLVEASGTDTQYF. The CDR3, as DNA: TGTGCCAGCAGCTTGGTCGAAGCTAGCGGCACAGATACGCAGTATTTT.

This clonotype has a count of ten or more. The gene calls are TRBV6-2 or TRBV6-3 and TRBJ1-2; D call uncertain. CDR1 and CDR2 from the germline V gene are MNHEY and SVGEGT. With 6 bases removed from V and 5 bases from J, the gap between germline ends came to 13 bases. The CDR3 has 13 residues. The CDR3 bases are TGTGCCAGCAGCTCTTCAGACATATATGGCTACACCTTC. Translated: CASSSSDIYGYTF.

This clonotype appeared a single time. A much larger clone is a single base away; this may be a read error. The chain joins TRBV12-3 or TRBV12-4 to TRBJ1-1; D is unclear. The CDR3 loop spans 13 amino acids. V was pared by 7 bases and J by 5 bases, with 14 bases between. In DNA form, the CDR3 reads TGTGCCAGCAATCTCGAGGGAACGACTGAAGCTTTCTTT. It codes for CASNLEGTTEAFF.

This clonotype was counted ten times or more. The V call is TRBV9, the J call TRBJ2-7; the match to TRBD2 covers 12 bases. Germline trimming cut 6 bases from V and 12 bases from J; bases unmatched to any gene: 10. The length of the CDR3 is 13 residues. Germline V gives CDR1 SGDLS, CDR2 YYNGEE. This CDR3 is CASTWTSGATRYF. Written as DNA, the CDR3 is TGTGCCAGCACCTGGACTAGCGGGGCCACCAGGTACTTC.

There are many counts of this clonotype. The chain is built from TRBV4-3 and TRBJ1-1; D not resolved. The CDR3 totals 14 residues. Trimming took off 0 bases at V and 3 bases at J, with 8 bases between the two ends. CDR1 and CDR2 (germline): LGHNA, YSLEER. CDR3 in DNA: TGCGCCAGCAGCCAAGATCCCGGGTACACTGAAGCTTTCTTT. Translating it yields CASSQDPGYTEAFF.

At least ten counts were recorded for this clonotype. The chain links TRBV10-3 to TRBJ1-4; D not resolved. This CDR3 region has 13 residues. Germline V lookup: CDR1 ENHRY, CDR2 SYGVKD. Trimming pared 8 bases from V and 0 bases from J, leaving 7 bases between. The CDR3 DNA reads TGTGCCATCCGAAATGCAACTAATGAAAAACTGTTTTTT. Translating it yields CAIRNATNEKLFF.

A few counts support this clonotype. The genes are TRBV14 and TRBJ1-2, with D maybe TRBD1 (6 bases). CDR1 is SGHDN and CDR2 is FVKESK in the germline V gene. The CDR3 has 17 amino acids. V shed 4 bases and J shed 7 bases, with 25 bases lying between them. For the CDR3, the DNA is TGTGCCAGCAGCCCTAGGCTTAGTACGACAGGAAGGTTTGGCTACACCTTC. It is translated as CASSPRLSTTGRFGYTF.

This clonotype was seen repeatedly, ten times or more. V is TRBV5-4 and J is TRBJ2-7; D perhaps matches TRBD2 (5 bases). Looked up from germline, CDR1 is SGHNT and CDR2 is YYREEE (reference sequence). The length of the CDR3 is 12 residues. The V end was cut by 0 bases, the J end by 6 bases, with 7 bases between. CDR3 DNA: TGTGCCAGCAGCTTGGATCGGGGCGAGCAGTACGTC. Translating gives CASSLDRGEQYV.

The table lists this clonotype with many counts. The gene calls are TRBV5-4 and TRBJ2-3; 8 bases map to TRBD1. Germline V lookup: CDR1 SGHNT, CDR2 YYREEE (reference sequence). The CDR3 extends over 15 amino acids. V was clipped by 1 base and J by 1 base; unmatched bases: 2. The CDR3 DNA sequence: TGTGCCAGCAGCTTGTGGGGACAGGGCACAGATACGCAGTATTTT. It encodes CASSLWGQGTDTQYF.

This clonotype was observed many times. The rearrangement uses TRBV24-1 and TRBJ1-2; 9 bases fit TRBD1. Germline V gives CDR1 KGHDR, CDR2 SFDVKD. The length of the CDR3 is 15 residues. V shed 5 bases, J shed 0 bases, and the junction held 3 bases outside the gene matches. This CDR3 is CATSATGGANYGYTF. For the CDR3, the DNA is TGTGCCACCAGTGCCACAGGGGGCGCTAACTATGGCTACACCTTC.

This sequence joins TRBV2 and TRBJ1-1; D gene unclear. The CDR3 totals 13 residues. Germline CDR1 SNHLY, CDR2 FYNNEI. Deletions cut 1 base from V and 4 bases from J, with 7 bases between. CDR3 in amino acids: CASSEGFSTEAFF. The CDR3 nucleotides are TGTGCCAGCAGTGAAGGGTTTAGCACTGAAGCTTTCTTT.

In its sample, this clonotype was seen many times. The CDR3 DNA is TGCGCCAGCAGCCAAGATGTGGGCGGAACCTATGGCTACACCTTC. Amino acids: CASSQDVGGTYGYTF. The V and J genes are TRBV4-3 and TRBJ1-2; unclear D gene. CDR1 LGHNA and CDR2 YSLEER come from the germline V gene. V was pared by 0 bases and J by 4 bases, with 12 bases between. The CDR3 spans 15 residues.

The V and J genes are TRBV7-2 and TRBJ2-1; D is ambiguous. There are 12 residues in the CDR3. The germline CDR1 and CDR2 sequences are SGHTA and FQGNSA. With 7 bases removed from V and 1 base from J, the gap between germline ends came to 5 bases. The CDR3 reads CASIVSYNEQFF. The CDR3 DNA reads as TGTGCCAGCATCGTATCCTACAATGAGCAGTTCTTC.

The chain has TRBV7-2 and TRBJ1-6, with 9 bases matching TRBD1. The CDR3 spans 13 residues. Germline CDR1 and CDR2: SGHTA and FQGNSA. V was clipped by 8 bases and J by 8 bases; unmatched bases: 4. CDR3 region: CASERQGDSPLHF. For the CDR3, the DNA is TGTGCCAGCGAGCGACAGGGGGATTCACCCCTCCACTTT.

In this sample, this clonotype turned up many times. This chain joins TRBV30 and TRBJ1-1; D possibly corresponds to TRBD1 (5 bases). The V end was cut by 2 bases, the J end by 3 bases, with 10 bases between. The CDR3 spans 13 residues. Germline V gene sequence: CDR1 GTSNPN, CDR2 SVGIG (reference sequence). The CDR3 region has the DNA TGTGCCTGGAGTCCGCAGGGAGACACTGAAGCTTTCTTT. Residues: CAWSPQGDTEAFF.

The V gene is TRBV7-2, the J gene TRBJ2-1; D gene unclear. V was trimmed by 5 bases and J by 7 bases, leaving 6 bases between them. CDR1 SGHTA and CDR2 FQGNSA come from the germline V gene. The CDR3 length is 11 residues. DNA of the CDR3: TGTGCCAGCAGCCTCTGGAATGAGCAGTTCTTC. This encodes CASSLWNEQFF.

In this sample, this clonotype turned up many times. The chain uses TRBV12-3 or TRBV12-4 and TRBJ2-3; 11 bases are shared with TRBD2. V lost 3 bases and J lost 7; bases outside the gene matches: 9. The CDR3 length is 16 residues. This CDR3 reads CASSLGHSGGAYTQYF. In nucleotides, the CDR3 is TGTGCCAGCAGTTTGGGCCATAGCGGGGGGGCGTATACGCAGTATTTT.

This clonotype was seen at least ten times. V is TRBV20-1 and J is TRBJ2-3; unclear D gene. Germline assignment: CDR1 DFQATT and CDR2 SNEGSKA (reference sequence). Between the trimmed V and J ends, which lost 6 bases and 2 bases, there was a span of 12 bases. The CDR3 is 13 amino acids. For the CDR3, the DNA is TGCAGTGCCGAGTTGCGTCCCACAGATACGCAGTATTTT. Protein sequence: CSAELRPTDTQYF.

There are many counts of this clonotype. The V call is TRBV7-9, the J call TRBJ1-2; tentatively, D is TRBD1 (6 bases). The CDR3 is made up of 14 amino acids. The V and J ends lost 1 base and 4 bases respectively, with 10 bases between them. Per germline, CDR1 SEHNR and CDR2 FQNEAQ (reference sequence). The CDR3 DNA follows: TGTGCCAGCAGCTTAGAAGGGGGACTCTATGGCTACACCTTC. This encodes CASSLEGGLYGYTF.

In its sample, this clonotype was seen many times. The chain uses TRBV6-1 and TRBJ2-3; the match to TRBD1 covers 9 bases. CDR1 is MNHNS and CDR2 is SASEGT in the germline V gene. The CDR3 spans 16 residues. Germline trimming cut 5 bases from V and 5 bases from J; bases unmatched to any gene: 11. CDR3 nucleotides: TGTGCCAGCAGTTCTTATCCCGGACAGGGGATAGATACGCAGTATTTT. Translating gives CASSSYPGQGIDTQYF.

This clonotype showed up many times. V and J are TRBV5-1 and TRBJ2-3, with 8 positions matching TRBD1. After removal of 9 bases from V and 2 bases from J, the junction contained 8 bases not matched to a gene. CDR1 and CDR2 (germline): SGHRS, YFSETQ. There are 14 residues in the CDR3. The CDR3 loop reads CATKPGQDTDTQYF. CDR3 DNA sequence: TGCGCCACAAAACCGGGACAGGACACAGATACGCAGTATTTT.